One and the same sample provided the 3 T cell receptor beta chains below, sequenced in a study of patients and donors after allogeneic stem cell transplantation (dated by TCRdb to about 2020). Library preparation employed RT-PCR. The instrument given in TCRdb is NextSeq 550. TCRdb's own reprocessing of the public reads used fastp at Q25 and MiXCR and kept productive beta chains. Rows merge per CDR3 protein into single entries with the most common DNA and genes. Across this sample there are 920,000 or so distinct CDR3 sequences, with about a sixth seen only once. The ten biggest clones cover about 6% of the sample. Sequenced input: blood, either unsorted or a sorted T cell fraction (not recorded which). All receptors derive from a human donor who was either an allogeneic HSCT recipient or a stem cell or donor lymphocyte infusion donor (not recorded which). It is not recorded whose cells these are; they may come from a transplant donor.

The V gene is TRBV6-5, the J gene TRBJ2-7; D gene ambiguous. Trimming removed 0 bases from V and 1 base from J, with 10 bases in between. The CDR3 is 15 residues long. CDR1 and CDR2 (germline): MNHEY, SVGAGI. CDR3 nucleotide sequence: TGTGCCAGCAGTTACTCAAATGTTCGTTCCTACGAGCAGTACTTC. This encodes CASSYSNVRSYEQYF.

This clonotype occurred a few times. The CDR3 DNA is TGTGCCAGCAGCTATCACGCCCGGATGAACGGGGAGCTGTTTTTT. Translating gives CASSYHARMNGELFF. The chain combines TRBV13 with TRBJ2-2, with D hard to call. The V end was cut by 4 bases, the J end by 7 bases, with 16 bases between. The CDR3 consists of 15 residues. Looked up from germline, CDR1 is PRHDT and CDR2 is FYEKMQ (reference sequence).

This clonotype was picked up a small number of times. The chain combines TRBV6-2 or TRBV6-3 with TRBJ2-7; TRBD1 might be the D (6 bases). CDR3 size: 14 residues. V was trimmed by 6 bases and J by 6 bases, leaving 18 bases between them. Germline CDR1 MNHEY, CDR2 SVGEGT. CDR3 loop: CASSPLIQGSEQYF. As DNA, the CDR3 is TGTGCCAGCAGCCCGCTCATACAGGGCTCCGAGCAGTACTTC.